The 27 T cell receptor beta chains reported below all come from one sample, sequenced in a study of blood T cells in healthy people across ages. Primers used in a second PCR of about 6 to 12 cycles were a sample-barcoded 5' primer and a J-beta primer mix. TCRdb independently ran MiXCR on the 5' RACE reads; one entry per CDR3 protein. The repertoire holds roughly 800,000 distinct CDR3 sequences, roughly 50% seen once, with roughly 40% in the top ten. The sequenced material came from blood. These TCRs come from a man aged 80 or over in good health.

The V call is TRBV20-1, the J call TRBJ2-1, with D perhaps matching TRBD2 (5 bases). CDR3 length equals 15 residues. Germline V gives CDR1 DFQATT, CDR2 SNEGSKA (reference sequence). The V and J ends lost 0 bases and 7 bases respectively, with 16 bases between them. CDR3 amino acids: CSARDSRAFVNEQFF. In DNA, the CDR3 is TGCAGTGCTAGAGATTCGCGGGCTTTTGTGAATGAGCAGTTCTTC.

The chain uses TRBV12-3 or TRBV12-4 and TRBJ2-1; D may correspond to TRBD1 or TRBD2 (5 bases each). TRBJ2-7 matches the DNA end more closely, so the J call is doubtful. The CDR3 extends over 14 amino acids. The CDR3 spells CASSRRGEYNEQYF. The CDR3 DNA reads as TGTGCCAGCAGTCGCCGAGGGGAGTACAATGAGCAGTACTTC.

The sample holds many counts of this clonotype. The chain has TRBV11-1 and TRBJ1-1; D possibly corresponds to TRBD1 (6 bases). The V end lost 5 bases, the J end lost 0 bases, and 13 bases lay between the germline ends. CDR3 size: 15 residues. CDR1 is SGHAT, CDR2 FQDESV, per germline (reference sequence). The CDR3 region is CASSAQTGMNTEAFF. The DNA for the CDR3 is TGTGCCAGCAGCGCCCAAACAGGGATGAACACTGAAGCTTTCTTT.

The chain couples TRBV7-2 to TRBJ2-3; 9 bases line up with TRBD1. Trimming at V came to 5 bases and at J to 5 bases, leaving 5 bases not matched to a gene. Germline V lookup: CDR1 SGHTA, CDR2 FQGNSA. CDR3 length: 14 amino acids. DNA for the CDR3: TGTGCCAGCAGCAGACGACAGGGGGGAGATACGCAGTATTTT. It specifies CASSRRQGGDTQYF.

The chain links TRBV7-6 to TRBJ2-1, with 10 bases fitting TRBD1. V trimming: 5 bases; J trimming: 15 bases; junction bases outside the gene matches: 10. Germline V gives CDR1 SGHVS, CDR2 FNYEAQ. CDR3 length: 13 amino acids. CDR3 DNA: TGTGCCAGCAGCCCCCGGGACAGGGGTTTGGCGTTCTTC. As protein: CASSPRDRGLAFF.

The chain carries TRBV20-1 and TRBJ2-1; 8 nucleotides agree with TRBD2. In germline, CDR1 is DFQATT, CDR2 SNEGSKA (reference sequence). With 3 bases clipped from V and 7 bases from J, the junction kept 8 bases outside the gene matches. CDR3 size: 14 residues. Here the CDR3 DNA reads TGCAGTGCTAGTACTAGCGGCCCGGGTAATGAGCAGTTCTTC. Encoded protein: CSASTSGPGNEQFF.

This clonotype was observed a handful of times. CDR3 region: CASSATGVSNYGYTF. CDR3 nucleotide sequence: TGTGCCAGCAGTGCGACAGGGGTCTCCAACTATGGCTACACCTTC. The chain has TRBV28 and TRBJ1-2; 8 nucleotides match TRBD1. Germline V CDR1 and CDR2: MDHEN, SYDVKM. There are 15 residues in the CDR3. With V trimmed by 5 bases and J by 2 bases, 7 bases remained unmatched.

The J gene is TRBJ1-1, the V gene TRBV6-6; a weak D match, TRBD1 (6 bases). This CDR3 has 13 residues. CDR1 and CDR2 from the germline V gene are MNHNY and SVGAGI (reference sequence). Trimming took 4 bases from V and 5 from J, leaving 11 bases between them. The CDR3 region is CASSSRGRTEAFF. The CDR3 coding sequence is TGTGCCAGCAGTTCCCGGGGGCGAACTGAAGCTTTCTTT.

The chain employs TRBV20-1 and TRBJ2-5; 10 nucleotides match TRBD2. Germline assignment: CDR1 DFQATT and CDR2 SNEGSKA (reference sequence). The J segment lost 4 bases and the V segment lost 6 bases, leaving 8 bases of the junction unmatched. This CDR3 comprises 14 residues. DNA for the CDR3: TGCAGTGCCCCCCGAAGCGGGAGGGCAGAGACCCAGTACTTC. Encoded protein: CSAPRSGRAETQYF.

The V and J genes are TRBV21-1 and TRBJ2-7; TRBD1, the table's D call, lacks a check against the DNA. TRBV21-1 is an annotated pseudogene. There are 17 residues in the CDR3. This CDR3 is CASSTLKGDRDSYEQYF. As DNA, the CDR3 is TGTGCCAGCAGCACCTTGAAGGGGGACAGGGACTCCTACGAGCAGTACTTC.

This clonotype was seen more than once but under ten times. The chain links TRBV20-1 to TRBJ2-5; 10 bases are shared with TRBD1. This CDR3 contains 15 residues. Trimming at V came to 5 bases and at J to 5 bases, leaving 11 bases not matched to a gene. Germline CDR1 DFQATT, CDR2 SNEGSKA (reference sequence). This CDR3 is CSALSRDRGEETQYF. CDR3 DNA: TGCAGTGCTTTAAGCCGGGACAGGGGTGAGGAGACCCAGTACTTC.

This chain connects TRBV6-6 to TRBJ2-3, with D tentatively TRBD2 (6 bases). Per the germline V gene, CDR1 is MNHNY and CDR2 is SVGAGI (reference sequence). The length of the CDR3 is 14 residues. Trimming pared 7 bases from V and 2 bases from J, leaving 13 bases between. As DNA, the CDR3 is TGTGCCAGCACCGACGGGGGATTCACAGATACGCAGTATTTT. It is translated as CASTDGGFTDTQYF.

The chain employs TRBV10-3 and TRBJ2-7, with 13 positions matching TRBD2. Germline loops: CDR1 ENHRY, CDR2 SYGVKD. This CDR3 has 19 residues. With V trimmed by 2 bases and J by 0 bases, 10 bases remained unmatched. CDR3 loop: CAISEPGTSGTYSSYEQYF. CDR3 sequence (DNA): TGTGCCATCAGTGAGCCCGGGACTAGCGGGACCTACTCCTCCTACGAGCAGTACTTC.

The genes are TRBV11-3 and TRBJ2-1; D is undetermined. Trimming cost V 2 bases and J 6 bases, with 17 bases left between them. Germline CDR1 SGHNT, CDR2 YENEEA. The CDR3 extends over 16 amino acids. CDR3 residues: CASSLKVPDSSNEQFF. CDR3 in DNA: TGTGCCAGCAGCTTAAAGGTTCCGGATAGCTCCAATGAGCAGTTCTTC.

Here the CDR3 DNA reads TGCGCCAGCAGCTTGACCGAGACGGAGTACAATGAGCAGTTCTTC. Translated, it gives CASSLTETEYNEQFF. The rearrangement links TRBV5-1 to TRBJ2-1; D remains ambiguous. Germline V CDR1 and CDR2: SGHRS, YFSETQ. V lost 1 base, J lost 4 bases, and 12 bases lay in between. The CDR3 is 15 residues long.

This clonotype was counted only a few times. This chain connects TRBV10-3 to TRBJ2-3; D may match TRBD1 or TRBD2 (5 bases each). Germline loops: CDR1 ENHRY, CDR2 SYGVKD. V lost 4 bases and J 14 bases, leaving 19 bases between the germline ends. This CDR3 is built from 13 residues. Here the CDR3 reads CAISGDRGRYAYF. As DNA, the CDR3 is TGTGCCATCAGTGGAGACCGGGGCAGATACGCGTATTTT.

This clonotype was detected a few times. This chain links TRBV30 with TRBJ2-7; 7 positions match TRBD1. Germline CDR1 is GTSNPN and CDR2 is SVGIG (reference sequence). V lost 5 bases to trimming and J lost 3 bases; unmatched junction nucleotides: 7. The CDR3 is made up of 13 amino acids. The CDR3 loop is CAWDRAMDYEQYF. CDR3 in DNA: TGTGCCTGGGACAGGGCGATGGACTACGAGCAGTACTTC.

V usage is TRBV6-2 or TRBV6-3 and J usage is TRBJ2-2; 8 nucleotides line up with TRBD2. CDR3 length: 16 amino acids. J gave up 1 base and V 2 bases, and 3 bases lay outside the gene matches. Germline loops: CDR1 MNHEY, CDR2 SVGEGT. This CDR3 reads CASSYSGGWNTGELFF. In DNA form, the CDR3 reads TGTGCCAGCAGTTACAGCGGGGGTTGGAACACCGGGGAGCTGTTTTTT.

V usage is TRBV5-1 and J usage is TRBJ1-2; D gene unclear. Germline values: CDR1 SGHRS, CDR2 YFSETQ. V lost 1 base, J lost 5 bases, and 12 bases lay in between. The CDR3 totals 14 residues. This CDR3 is CASSLPGNGYGYTF. CDR3 DNA sequence: TGCGCCAGCAGCTTGCCGGGGAACGGTTATGGCTACACCTTC.

The chain links TRBV5-1 to TRBJ2-7; 13 nucleotides agree with TRBD2. The junction had 5 bases not matched to a gene; V was cut back by 4 bases and J by 4 bases. The CDR3 is 15 amino acids. Looked up from germline, CDR1 is SGHRS and CDR2 is YFSETQ. The CDR3 protein is CASSRTSGSLYEQYF. The DNA for the CDR3 is TGCGCCAGCAGCAGGACTAGCGGGAGTCTTTACGAGCAGTACTTC.

V and J are TRBV7-9 and TRBJ2-1, with 7 bases matching TRBD2. CDR1 and CDR2 (germline): SEHNR, FQNEAQ (reference sequence). The CDR3 is 17 residues long. J gave up 1 base and V 4 bases, and 10 bases lay outside the gene matches. CDR3 DNA sequence: TGTGCCAGCAGCTCAGACCTGGGACTACCGTCCTACAATGAGCAGTTCTTC. Encoded protein: CASSSDLGLPSYNEQFF.

This clonotype turned up a few times. Since a much larger clone is just one base distant, this may be a read error. The chain recombines TRBV12-3 or TRBV12-4 with TRBJ2-7, with 11 positions matching TRBD1. This CDR3 spans 15 amino acids. The CDR3 loop is CTSSFGQGAKNEQYF. Here the CDR3 DNA reads TGTACCAGCAGTTTCGGACAGGGGGCTAAAAACGAGCAGTACTTC.

There are a few counts of this clonotype. V gene TRBV7-6 combines with J gene TRBJ2-5; 13 bases map to TRBD2. V gave up 5 bases and J gave up 11 bases; unmatched junction bases: 23. The CDR3 runs 19 residues. Per the germline V gene, CDR1 is SGHVS and CDR2 is FNYEAQ. CDR3 sequence reads: CASSSLYRTSGRGRNEQYF. The DNA of the CDR3 is TGTGCCAGCAGCAGCTTATATCGGACTAGCGGGAGAGGAAGGAATGAGCAGTACTTC.

This clonotype has only a few counts. CDR3 protein: CASRASGGEQYF. CDR3 bases: TGTGCCAGCAGGGCAAGCGGGGGTGAGCAGTACTTC. V and J are TRBV27 and TRBJ2-4, with 8 nucleotides matching TRBD2. Losses at the gene ends were 6 bases for V and 13 bases for J; bases not matched to a gene: 8. Germline CDR1 MNHEY, CDR2 SMNVEV (reference sequence). The CDR3 is 12 amino acids.

The V call is TRBV11-2, the J call TRBJ2-1; D not certain. From germline, CDR1 is SGHAT and CDR2 FQNNGV. Trimming removed 5 bases from V and 8 bases from J, with 19 bases in between. CDR3 length: 15 amino acids. DNA for the CDR3: TGTGCCAGCAGCCCTGACCCGAGTAGTGGCTATGAGCAGTTCTTC. It specifies CASSPDPSSGYEQFF.

V and J are TRBV9 and TRBJ2-5; 10 bases fit TRBD1. The J call may be wrong; the DNA end is better matched by TRBJ2-7. Germline V gives CDR1 SGDLS, CDR2 YYNGEE. The CDR3 length is 14 residues. CDR3 nucleotides: TGTGCCAGCAGCACGACAGGGGGCGATTACGAGCAGTACTTC. Translation: CASSTTGGDYEQYF.

This chain joins TRBV11-3 and TRBJ2-4; the D call may be TRBD1 or TRBD2 (5 bases each). The J call may be wrong; the DNA end is better matched by TRBJ2-7. The CDR3 is made up of 16 amino acids. Germline-derived CDR1 and CDR2 are SGHNT and YENEEA. CDR3 in amino acids: CASSLPPLGDPYEQYF. CDR3 sequence (DNA): TGTGCCAGCAGCTTACCCCCATTGGGGGACCCCTACGAGCAGTACTTC.